Shown below are 24 T cell receptor beta chains from a single sample sequenced in a study of blood T cell repertoires in COVID-19. TCRdb keeps only in-frame clones here, not all; method: immunoSEQ multiplex PCR. The table shows about 230,000 clones, with under 90% occurring only once. The sequenced material came from peripheral blood. The receptors were gathered from a man in his forties or fifties with COVID-19, enrolled during active disease.

The chain has TRBV12-5 and TRBJ2-5, with TRBD2 identical over 7 bases. Germline V gives CDR1 LGHNT, CDR2 FRNRAP. This CDR3 comprises 15 residues. V shed 2 bases and J 1 base; nucleotides not matched to a gene: 4. CDR3 amino acids: CASGLFAGAQETQYF. DNA for the CDR3: TGTGCTAGTGGTTTGTTCGCGGGAGCCCAAGAGACCCAGTACTTC.

The chain couples TRBV28 to TRBJ2-2, with 10 bases aligning to TRBD2. With V trimmed by 2 bases and J by 7 bases, 7 bases remained unmatched. The CDR3 has 16 amino acids. CDR1 and CDR2 (germline): MDHEN, SYDVKM. The CDR3 sequence is CASSLLGSSGGGELFF. CDR3 DNA sequence: TGTGCCAGCAGTTTACTTGGGTCTAGCGGGGGCGGGGAGCTGTTTTTT.

The V and J genes are TRBV5-1 and TRBJ1-6, with unresolved D. V lost 2 bases, J lost 8 bases, and 17 bases lay in between. The CDR3 has 16 amino acids. Germline V gene sequence: CDR1 SGHRS, CDR2 YFSETQ. The DNA of the CDR3 is TGCGCCAGCAGCTTCCTAGGACGGGGAGGTTATTCACCCCTCCACTTT. Its translation is CASSFLGRGGYSPLHF. Filled out from reference TRBV5-1 and TRBJ1-6, the complete variable domain reads KAGVTQTPRYLIKTRGQQVTLSCSPISGHRSVSWYQQTPGQGLQFLFEYFSETQRNKGNFPGRFSGRQFSNSRSEMNVSTLELGDSALYLCASSFLGRGGYSPLHFGNGTRLTVT.

The chain links TRBV9 to TRBJ2-1, with 13 bases aligning to TRBD2. CDR1 is SGDLS and CDR2 is YYNGEE in the germline V gene. The ends lost 0 bases at V and 9 bases at J; junction bases unmatched: 12. CDR3 length: 18 amino acids. As DNA, the CDR3 is TGTGCCAGCAGCGTAGATATAGGGACTAGCGGGACCAGAAGTGAGCAGTTCTTC. Translated, it gives CASSVDIGTSGTRSEQFF.

The chain joins TRBV27 to TRBJ1-5; tentatively, D is TRBD1 (5 bases). This CDR3 region has 17 residues. CDR1 is MNHEY and CDR2 is SMNVEV in the germline V gene (reference sequence). Deletions cut 5 bases from V and 5 bases from J, with 22 bases between. CDR3 sequence: CASSPRVVASGDQPQHF. In DNA, the CDR3 is TGTGCCAGCAGTCCCAGGGTGGTAGCCTCCGGTGATCAGCCCCAGCATTTT.

The chain uses TRBV3-1 (or the pseudogene TRBV3-2) and TRBJ1-6; TRBD1 matches 7 bases. Germline assignment: CDR1 LGHDT and CDR2 YNNKEL (reference sequence). V shed 4 bases, J shed 2 bases, and the junction held 2 bases outside the gene matches. The CDR3 sequence is 15 residues long. The CDR3, as DNA: TGTGCCAGCAGCCGGGACAGAGCCTATAATTCACCCCTCCACTTT. Its protein is CASSRDRAYNSPLHF.

The CDR3: CASSHRDRHSPLHF. The CDR3 coding sequence is TGTGCCAGCAGCCACCGGGACAGACATTCACCCCTCCACTTT. The chain recombines TRBV7-2 with TRBJ1-6; TRBD1 matches 7 bases. CDR1 is SGHTA, CDR2 FQGNSA, per germline. The CDR3 runs to 14 residues. The V segment lost 5 bases and the J segment 8 bases; nucleotides outside the gene matches: 6.

This chain uses TRBV5-4 with TRBJ1-1, with 8 bases aligning to TRBD1. V shed 4 bases, J shed 1 base, and the junction held 9 bases outside the gene matches. Germline CDR1 and CDR2: SGHNT and YYREEE (reference sequence). The length of the CDR3 is 16 residues. CDR3 sequence: CASSPGQGGRNTEAFF. The CDR3, as DNA: TGTGCCAGCAGCCCAGGACAGGGAGGTAGGAACACTGAAGCTTTCTTT. Variable domain in full (rest from reference TRBV5-4 and TRBJ1-1): ETGVTQSPTHLIKTRGQQVTLRCSSQSGHNTVSWYQQALGQGPQFIFQYYREEENGRGNFPPRFSGLQFPNYSSELNVNALELDDSALYLCASSPGQGGRNTEAFFGQGTRLTVV.

The CDR3 DNA follows: TGTGCCAGCAGCTTAGACAGCTCTGGGGCCAACGTCCTGACTTTC. It yields the protein CASSLDSSGANVLTF. The V and J genes are TRBV11-2 and TRBJ2-6, with D unresolved. CDR1 and CDR2 from the germline V gene are SGHAT and FQNNGV. The CDR3 is made up of 15 amino acids. Trimming stripped 0 bases from V and 0 bases from J, with 3 bases between.

This sequence joins TRBV6-1 and TRBJ1-5; unclear D gene. In germline, CDR1 is MNHNS, CDR2 SASEGT. The V and J ends lost 1 base and 5 bases respectively, with 6 bases between them. The CDR3 contains 13 residues. The CDR3 reads CASSEGLYQPQHF. In DNA form, the CDR3 reads TGTGCCAGCAGTGAAGGGCTTTATCAGCCCCAGCATTTT.

V is TRBV7-9 and J is TRBJ2-7, with D possibly matching TRBD2 (5 bases). The germline V gene has CDR1 SEHNR and CDR2 FQNEAQ (reference sequence). The CDR3 has 15 residues. Trimming took 7 bases from V and 1 from J, leaving 17 bases between them. The CDR3 here is CASTNNTPGSYEQYF. The CDR3 DNA reads TGTGCCAGCACCAATAATACCCCGGGGTCCTACGAGCAGTACTTC.

The chain is built from TRBV28 and TRBJ1-5; 7 positions match TRBD1. Germline assignment: CDR1 MDHEN and CDR2 SYDVKM. The V segment lost 7 bases and the J segment 6 bases; nucleotides outside the gene matches: 9. The CDR3 runs 14 residues. The chain's CDR3 is CASTWGTDLQPQHF. As DNA, the CDR3 is TGTGCCAGCACTTGGGGGACAGATCTTCAGCCCCAGCATTTT.

The gene calls are TRBV7-9 and TRBJ1-1; unclear D gene. CDR1 and CDR2 from the germline V gene are SEHNR and FQNEAQ (reference sequence). This CDR3 is 15 amino acids long. Trimming left V 2 bases short and J 2 bases short, with 12 bases between. Here the CDR3 reads CASSLLVRLNTEAFF. Written as DNA, the CDR3 is TGTGCCAGCAGCTTACTCGTCAGGCTAAACACTGAAGCTTTCTTT.

This clone appeared a single time. V gene TRBV12-5 combines with J gene TRBJ2-2; 8 nucleotides line up with TRBD2. With V trimmed by 6 bases and J by 1 base, 7 bases remained unmatched. Germline values: CDR1 LGHNT, CDR2 FRNRAP. CDR3 length: 16 residues. Here the CDR3 DNA reads TGTGCTAGTGGCCCTGGGACTAGTGGGAACACCGGGGAGCTGTTTTTT. Its protein is CASGPGTSGNTGELFF. The full variable domain, completed using reference TRBV12-5 and TRBJ2-2, is DARVTQTPRHKVTEMGQEVTMRCQPILGHNTVFWYRQTMMQGLELLAYFRNRAPLDDSGMPKDRFSAEMPDATLATLKIQPSEPRDSAVYFCASGPGTSGNTGELFFGEGSRLTVL.

This clone has only one observation. The identical CDR3 is also encoded by other nucleotide sequences in the sample. This chain joins TRBV6-4 and TRBJ2-2; 10 positions agree with TRBD2. The CDR3 is 18 residues long. The germline CDR1 and CDR2 sequences are MRHNA and SNTAGT. Germline trimming cut 4 bases from V and 1 base from J; bases unmatched to any gene: 9. CDR3 sequence: CASSANAAGGQNTGELFF. CDR3 sequence (DNA): TGTGCCAGCAGTGCGAACGCAGCGGGGGGGCAGAACACCGGGGAGCTGTTTTTT.

Points on this clone: A single base separates this from a much larger clone, so it may be a read error. The V call is TRBV7-9, the J call TRBJ1-1; unclear D gene. Germline CDR1 SEHNR, CDR2 FQNEAQ (reference sequence). The length of the CDR3 is 13 residues. Trimming cost V 5 bases and J 1 base, with 8 bases left between them. The CDR3 protein is CASSPTGNTEAFF. The CDR3 nucleotides are TGTGCCAGCAGCCCGACGGGGAACACTGAAGCTTTCTTT.

Of note for this clone: Relative to the germline gene, one junction end is altered; a read error may explain this. V is TRBV11-1 and J is TRBJ2-1; 14 bases are a match to TRBD2. This CDR3 is 15 amino acids long. CDR1 and CDR2 (germline): SGHAT, FQDESV (reference sequence). CDR3 DNA sequence: TGTGCCAGCAGTTCAGACGGGACTAGCGGGAGCCTGTGGGTCTTC. Protein sequence: CASSSDGTSGSLWVF.

This clone was counted only a few times. This chain uses TRBV15 with TRBJ2-2; no firm D call. CDR3 length: 15 amino acids. The V and J ends lost 0 bases and 1 base respectively, with 6 bases between them. Germline V gene sequence: CDR1 LNHNV, CDR2 YYDKDF (reference sequence). Written as DNA, the CDR3 is TGTGCCACCAGCAGAGATCACGGGAACACCGGGGAGCTGTTTTTT. Its protein is CATSRDHGNTGELFF.

The chain couples TRBV2 to TRBJ1-4, with D hard to call. Germline V gene data show CDR1 as SNHLY and CDR2 as FYNNEI. CDR3 length: 14 amino acids. The ends were cut back, 7 bases at V and 0 bases at J, with 9 bases in the middle. The CDR3 is CASNPGTTNEKLFF. The CDR3 DNA sequence: TGTGCCAGCAACCCCGGGACAACTAATGAAAAACTGTTTTTT.

J is TRBJ1-3 and V is TRBV7-7; no clear D. Germline V gene sequence: CDR1 SSHAT, CDR2 FNYEAQ (reference sequence). Trimming stripped 5 bases from V and 0 bases from J, with 14 bases between. The CDR3 runs to 16 residues. CDR3: CASSPTLGSSGNTIYF. The CDR3 bases are TGTGCCAGCAGCCCTACCTTGGGGAGCTCTGGAAACACCATATATTTT.

The rearrangement uses TRBV27 and TRBJ1-6; D is ambiguous. The germline V gene encodes CDR1 MNHEY and CDR2 SMNVEV (reference sequence). Trimming shortened V by 3 bases and J by 7 bases, and 7 bases separated the two germline ends. The CDR3 loop spans 13 amino acids. CDR3 in amino acids: CASSFRGNSPLHF. The CDR3 DNA reads TGTGCCAGCAGTTTTCGAGGGAATTCACCCCTCCACTTT.

The chain links TRBV7-6 to TRBJ2-7; 7 bases align to TRBD1. V lost 0 bases to trimming and J lost 4 bases; unmatched junction nucleotides: 6. The CDR3 sequence is 15 residues long. Germline values: CDR1 SGHVS, CDR2 FNYEAQ. The CDR3 reads CASSLAKDRFYEQYF. The CDR3 DNA reads as TGTGCCAGCAGCTTAGCTAAGGACAGGTTTTACGAGCAGTACTTC.

Only a few counts were recorded for this clone. The chain combines TRBV7-9 with TRBJ1-2; D call uncertain. The CDR3 consists of 12 residues. Trimming took off 3 bases at V and 6 bases at J, with 8 bases between the two ends. Germline CDR1 is SEHNR and CDR2 is FQNEAQ (reference sequence). The CDR3 loop reads CASSFPTDGYTF. CDR3 DNA: TGTGCCAGCAGCTTCCCTACAGATGGCTACACCTTC.

The rearrangement joins TRBV6-2 or TRBV6-3 to TRBJ1-5; D not certain. The germline V gene has CDR1 MNHEY and CDR2 SVGEGT. This CDR3 contains 13 residues. V was pared by 4 bases and J by 3 bases, with 7 bases between. The CDR3 coding sequence is TGTGCCAGCAGTTTAGCCTACAATCAGCCCCAGCATTTT. As protein: CASSLAYNQPQHF.